The text below deals with one T cell receptor beta chain. This sample was included in a study of cytomegalovirus exposure and HLA in healthy donors. Generated by immunoSEQ multiplex PCR, the TCRdb table keeps only in-frame clones and is missing some. The table includes about 130,000 clones, roughly 89% detected once. CDR1 is MNHEY and CDR2 is SMNVEV in the germline V gene (reference sequence). The CDR3 contains 12 residues. V dropped 10 bases and J dropped 7; count of bases not matched to a gene: 9. Material for sequencing was PBMCs. This receptor was taken from a woman aged 18-30 years in good health and CMV-seronegative. V gene TRBV27 combines with J gene TRBJ1-2; 7 bases agree with TRBD1. The CDR3, as DNA: TGTGCCACCACTGACAGGGTATCTGGCTACACCTTC. It translates to CATTDRVSGYTF.